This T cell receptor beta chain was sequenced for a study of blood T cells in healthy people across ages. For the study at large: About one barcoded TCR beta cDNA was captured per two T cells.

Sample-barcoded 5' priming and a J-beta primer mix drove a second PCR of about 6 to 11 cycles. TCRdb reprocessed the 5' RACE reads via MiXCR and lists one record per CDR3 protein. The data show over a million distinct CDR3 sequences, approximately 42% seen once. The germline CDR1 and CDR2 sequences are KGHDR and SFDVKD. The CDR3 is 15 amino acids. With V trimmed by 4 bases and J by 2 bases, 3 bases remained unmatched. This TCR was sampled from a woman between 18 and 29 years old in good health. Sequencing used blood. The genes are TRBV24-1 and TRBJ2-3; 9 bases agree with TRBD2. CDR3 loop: CATSEGTSHTDTQYF. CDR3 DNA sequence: TGTGCCACCAGTGAAGGGACTAGCCACACAGATACGCAGTATTTT.